One sample yielded the 18 T cell receptor beta chains listed below, sequenced in a study of T cell repertoires in aging, cancer and after chemotherapy. TRB rearrangements spanning V, D and J were amplified using mixed TRB-A/B primers. MiXCR was run by TCRdb on the multiplex PCR reads, yielding one entry per CDR3 protein. There are some 800 distinct CDR3 sequences in the sample; approximately 57% occur only once, and under 35% lies in the top ten. Peripheral blood genomic DNA, not sorted cells or RNA, was the template. Sequenced input: blood. Source of these receptors: a human donor with a blood cancer.

In regard to this clonotype: A much larger clonotype is one base distant, so this may be a read error. This sequence joins TRBV7-9 and TRBJ2-2, with 9 bases matching TRBD2. Germline CDR1 and CDR2: SEHNR and FQNEAQ (reference sequence). The ends lost 3 bases at V and 6 bases at J; junction bases unmatched: 8. This CDR3 region has 16 residues. As DNA, the CDR3 is TGTGCCAGCAGCTTCCGTAGCGGGAGCCGCGCCGGGGAGCTGTTTTTT. Translated, it gives CASSFRSGSRAGELFF.

V and J are TRBV5-1 and TRBJ2-1; tentative D call: TRBD2 (5 bases). The V end was cut by 1 base, the J end by 5 bases, with 10 bases between. This CDR3 has 14 residues. Germline V gene data show CDR1 as SGHRS and CDR2 as YFSETQ. This CDR3 reads CASSLYPADNEQFF. The CDR3 nucleotides read TGCGCCAGCAGCTTGTACCCAGCGGACAATGAGCAGTTCTTC.

The chain has TRBV15 and TRBJ2-5; D is uncertain. The germline CDR1 and CDR2 sequences are LNHNV and YYDKDF (reference sequence). CDR3 length equals 15 residues. V was cut by 3 bases and J by 0 bases, with 11 bases left in between. CDR3 bases: TGTGCCACCAGCAGCGAAGGTGGCGACCAAGAGACCCAGTACTTC. Protein: CATSSEGGDQETQYF. The whole variable domain, filled in from reference TRBV15 and TRBJ2-5, reads DAMVIQNPRYQVTQFGKPVTLSCSQTLNHNVMYWYQQKSSQAPKLLFHYYDKDFNNEADTPDNFQSRRPNTSFCFLDIRSPGLGDTAMYLCATSSEGGDQETQYFGPGTRLLVL.

V is TRBV30 and J is TRBJ1-2, with TRBD1 identical over 7 bases. The CDR3 has 15 residues. Germline assignment: CDR1 GTSNPN and CDR2 SVGIG (reference sequence). V lost 6 bases to trimming and J lost 0 bases; unmatched junction nucleotides: 10. The CDR3 DNA reads as TGTGCCTGTGCGCCAGGGGGGGGACCTAACTATGGCTACACCTTC. It translates to CACAPGGGPNYGYTF.

The CDR3, as DNA: TGTGCCAGCAGTGACGGGACAGGGGGCAATGAGCAGTTCTTC. It translates to CASSDGTGGNEQFF. V and J are TRBV6-4 and TRBJ2-1; 11 nucleotides agree with TRBD1. CDR1 and CDR2 (germline): MRHNA, SNTAGT. CDR3 length equals 14 residues. V shed 2 bases and J 6 bases; nucleotides not matched to a gene: 0.

The V gene is TRBV19, the J gene TRBJ2-1; D is perhaps TRBD2 (5 bases). The CDR3 is 15 amino acids. V lost 6 bases to trimming and J lost 0 bases, with 12 bases between them. CDR1 and CDR2 from the germline V gene are LNHDA and SQIVND (reference sequence). CDR3 sequence: CASRSRASSYNEQFF. Written as DNA, the CDR3 is TGTGCCAGTAGATCGCGGGCCAGCTCCTACAATGAGCAGTTCTTC.

The chain has TRBV29-1 and TRBJ2-7, with TRBD2 as a possible D gene (5 bases). The CDR3 runs to 13 residues. Trimming took 4 bases from V and 0 from J, leaving 10 bases between them. The germline V gene has CDR1 SQVTM and CDR2 ANQGSEA. The CDR3 DNA reads as TGCAGCGTTGGGAGGATGAGCTCCTACGAGCAGTACTTC. It codes for CSVGRMSSYEQYF.

This clonotype is large. This chain joins TRBV12-3 or TRBV12-4 and TRBJ2-1; 11 bases agree with TRBD2. CDR3 size: 15 residues. The V segment lost 4 bases and the J segment 7 bases; nucleotides outside the gene matches: 6. The CDR3 sequence: CASSSRLAGNNEQFF. The CDR3 nucleotides read TGTGCCAGCAGTTCAAGACTAGCGGGAAATAATGAGCAGTTCTTC.

This clonotype is medium-sized within its sample. The V gene is TRBV4-2, the J gene TRBJ1-4; D unresolved. The germline V gene encodes CDR1 LGHNA and CDR2 YNFKEQ. The CDR3 spans 16 residues. The germline V and J ends were trimmed by 6 bases and 1 base, with 15 bases remaining between them. CDR3 sequence (DNA): TGTGCCAGCAGACCCGGTGGGGAAGGAACTAATGAAAAACTGTTTTTT. It is translated as CASRPGGEGTNEKLFF.

The chain is built from TRBV19 and TRBJ2-1; no clear D gene. Trimming took 7 bases from V and 0 from J, leaving 13 bases between them. Germline CDR1 LNHDA, CDR2 SQIVND (reference sequence). CDR3 size: 15 residues. The CDR3 bases are TGTGCCAGTAACGCGGCGATTAGCTCCTACAATGAGCAGTTCTTC. Translation: CASNAAISSYNEQFF.

Judged by abundance, this clonotype is medium-sized. The V call is TRBV29-1, the J call TRBJ1-1; no firm D call. The germline gives CDR1 SQVTM, CDR2 ANQGSEA. Between the trimmed V and J ends, which lost 4 bases and 1 base, there was a span of 10 bases. CDR3 size: 13 residues. The CDR3 nucleotides are TGCAGCGTTGCCCACCAATCGAACACTGAAGCTTTCTTT. This codes for CSVAHQSNTEAFF. The variable domain in full, with the rest retrieved from reference TRBV29-1 and TRBJ1-1, is SAVISQKPSRDICQRGTSLTIQCQVDSQVTMMFWYRQQPGQSLTLIATANQGSEATYESGFVIDKFPISRPNLTFSTLTVSNMSPEDSSIYLCSVAHQSNTEAFFGQGTRLTVV.

The chain has TRBV6-1 and TRBJ1-2, with no clear D. Trimming pared 7 bases from V and 0 bases from J, leaving 12 bases between. In germline, CDR1 is MNHNS, CDR2 SASEGT. This CDR3 is built from 14 residues. The CDR3 DNA follows: TGTGCCAGCACTAGCGGGGATACTAACTATGGCTACACCTTC. Its protein product is CASTSGDTNYGYTF.

This rearrangement joins TRBV20-1 to TRBJ2-2; unclear D gene. CDR1 is DFQATT, CDR2 SNEGSKA, per germline (reference sequence). V was shortened by 0 bases and J by 4 bases, with 9 bases between the two germline ends. CDR3 size: 14 residues. The CDR3 sequence is CSARDPLRTGELFF. Here the CDR3 DNA reads TGCAGTGCTAGAGATCCACTTCGCACCGGGGAGCTGTTTTTT.

This clonotype is labeled medium-sized. The chain carries TRBV7-9 and TRBJ1-2; TRBD1 is a possible D gene (5 bases). The CDR3 contains 13 residues. Germline V CDR1 and CDR2: SEHNR, FQNEAQ (reference sequence). Trimming removed 1 base at V and 2 bases at J, with 5 bases between. CDR3 in DNA: TGTGCCAGCAGCTTAGGACAGAACTATGGCTACACCTTC. Translated, it gives CASSLGQNYGYTF.

V and J are TRBV21-1 and TRBJ2-4; the D call in the table, TRBD2, was not verified against the DNA. TRBV21-1 is listed as a pseudogene. This CDR3 has 16 residues. The CDR3 here is CASSKGEERAKNIQYF. The CDR3 DNA reads TGTGCCAGCAGCAAAGGGGAGGAGCGAGCCAAAAACATTCAGTACTTC.

This chain uses TRBV6-4 with TRBJ2-2; 10 bases agree with TRBD2. Germline values: CDR1 MRHNA, CDR2 SNTAGT. With V trimmed by 6 bases and J by 2 bases, 6 bases remained unmatched. The CDR3 spans 16 residues. This CDR3 is CASRNTSGINTGELFF. The CDR3 region has the DNA TGTGCCAGCAGAAATACTAGCGGGATAAACACCGGGGAGCTGTTTTTT.

The chain is built from TRBV6-2 or TRBV6-3 and TRBJ1-2; the D is unclear. CDR3 length equals 15 residues. Germline V gene data show CDR1 as MNHEY and CDR2 as SVGEGT. Trimming removed 5 bases from V and 4 bases from J, with 17 bases in between. The CDR3 region has the DNA TGTGCCAGCAGTGAAGCATCCGGACTGATCTATGGCTACACCTTC. Translation gives CASSEASGLIYGYTF.

The chain couples TRBV6-6 to TRBJ1-1; unclear D gene. In germline, CDR1 is MNHNY, CDR2 SVGAGI (reference sequence). V lost 7 bases, J lost 0 bases, and 12 bases lay in between. This CDR3 contains 14 residues. The CDR3 sequence is CASTKSVMNTEAFF. As DNA, the CDR3 is TGTGCCAGCACCAAGTCGGTGATGAACACTGAAGCTTTCTTT.